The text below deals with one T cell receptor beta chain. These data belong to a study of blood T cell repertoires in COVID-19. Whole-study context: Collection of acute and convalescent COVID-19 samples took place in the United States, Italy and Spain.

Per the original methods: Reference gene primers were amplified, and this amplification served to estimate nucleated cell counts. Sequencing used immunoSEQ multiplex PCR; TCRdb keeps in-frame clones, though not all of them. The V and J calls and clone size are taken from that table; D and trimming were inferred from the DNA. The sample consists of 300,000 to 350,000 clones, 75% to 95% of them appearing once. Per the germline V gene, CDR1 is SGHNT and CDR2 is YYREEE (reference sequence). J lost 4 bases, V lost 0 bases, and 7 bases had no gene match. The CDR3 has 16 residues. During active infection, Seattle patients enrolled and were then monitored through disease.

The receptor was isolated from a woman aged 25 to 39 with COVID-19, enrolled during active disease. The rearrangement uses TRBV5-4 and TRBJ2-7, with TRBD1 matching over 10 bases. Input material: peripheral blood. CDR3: CASSLGGTGVGYEQYF. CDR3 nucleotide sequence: TGTGCCAGCAGCTTGGGGGGGACAGGGGTAGGGTACGAGCAGTACTTC.